The clone carrying this T cell receptor (beta chain) has at least ten counts. This sample was taken from a study of low-dose radiotherapy and immunotherapy resistance in tumors. Study-level background: The 200 mg/m2 dose of intravenous cyclophosphamide was given every two weeks, one day before radiation and immunotherapy.

TRAV- and TRBV-specific primers primed first-strand cDNA, covering alpha and beta chains. TCR amplification involved roughly 21 PCR cycles with a constant-region primer and V-primer adapter. TCRdb re-called the reads with MiXCR, one entry per CDR3 protein. The sample carries about 80,000 distinct CDR3 sequences, about a sixth recorded once. Stated time point: after trial treatment. Treatment described: LDRT plus nivolumab, ipilimumab, low-dose cyclophosphamide and aspirin (RACIN trial). Germline trimming cut 7 bases from V and 4 bases from J; bases unmatched to any gene: 3. The CDR3 loop spans 12 amino acids. Germline V gene sequence: CDR1 MNHEY, CDR2 SVGEGT.

Sample: PBMCs, taken after low-dose radiotherapy plus immunotherapy. This TCR was sampled from a male donor with prostate cancer. V gene TRBV6-2 or TRBV6-3 combines with J gene TRBJ2-7; TRBD1 aligns across 8 bases. The CDR3 nucleotides read TGTGCCAGCAACAGGGGGAGTTACGAGCAGTACTTC. This encodes CASNRGSYEQYF.